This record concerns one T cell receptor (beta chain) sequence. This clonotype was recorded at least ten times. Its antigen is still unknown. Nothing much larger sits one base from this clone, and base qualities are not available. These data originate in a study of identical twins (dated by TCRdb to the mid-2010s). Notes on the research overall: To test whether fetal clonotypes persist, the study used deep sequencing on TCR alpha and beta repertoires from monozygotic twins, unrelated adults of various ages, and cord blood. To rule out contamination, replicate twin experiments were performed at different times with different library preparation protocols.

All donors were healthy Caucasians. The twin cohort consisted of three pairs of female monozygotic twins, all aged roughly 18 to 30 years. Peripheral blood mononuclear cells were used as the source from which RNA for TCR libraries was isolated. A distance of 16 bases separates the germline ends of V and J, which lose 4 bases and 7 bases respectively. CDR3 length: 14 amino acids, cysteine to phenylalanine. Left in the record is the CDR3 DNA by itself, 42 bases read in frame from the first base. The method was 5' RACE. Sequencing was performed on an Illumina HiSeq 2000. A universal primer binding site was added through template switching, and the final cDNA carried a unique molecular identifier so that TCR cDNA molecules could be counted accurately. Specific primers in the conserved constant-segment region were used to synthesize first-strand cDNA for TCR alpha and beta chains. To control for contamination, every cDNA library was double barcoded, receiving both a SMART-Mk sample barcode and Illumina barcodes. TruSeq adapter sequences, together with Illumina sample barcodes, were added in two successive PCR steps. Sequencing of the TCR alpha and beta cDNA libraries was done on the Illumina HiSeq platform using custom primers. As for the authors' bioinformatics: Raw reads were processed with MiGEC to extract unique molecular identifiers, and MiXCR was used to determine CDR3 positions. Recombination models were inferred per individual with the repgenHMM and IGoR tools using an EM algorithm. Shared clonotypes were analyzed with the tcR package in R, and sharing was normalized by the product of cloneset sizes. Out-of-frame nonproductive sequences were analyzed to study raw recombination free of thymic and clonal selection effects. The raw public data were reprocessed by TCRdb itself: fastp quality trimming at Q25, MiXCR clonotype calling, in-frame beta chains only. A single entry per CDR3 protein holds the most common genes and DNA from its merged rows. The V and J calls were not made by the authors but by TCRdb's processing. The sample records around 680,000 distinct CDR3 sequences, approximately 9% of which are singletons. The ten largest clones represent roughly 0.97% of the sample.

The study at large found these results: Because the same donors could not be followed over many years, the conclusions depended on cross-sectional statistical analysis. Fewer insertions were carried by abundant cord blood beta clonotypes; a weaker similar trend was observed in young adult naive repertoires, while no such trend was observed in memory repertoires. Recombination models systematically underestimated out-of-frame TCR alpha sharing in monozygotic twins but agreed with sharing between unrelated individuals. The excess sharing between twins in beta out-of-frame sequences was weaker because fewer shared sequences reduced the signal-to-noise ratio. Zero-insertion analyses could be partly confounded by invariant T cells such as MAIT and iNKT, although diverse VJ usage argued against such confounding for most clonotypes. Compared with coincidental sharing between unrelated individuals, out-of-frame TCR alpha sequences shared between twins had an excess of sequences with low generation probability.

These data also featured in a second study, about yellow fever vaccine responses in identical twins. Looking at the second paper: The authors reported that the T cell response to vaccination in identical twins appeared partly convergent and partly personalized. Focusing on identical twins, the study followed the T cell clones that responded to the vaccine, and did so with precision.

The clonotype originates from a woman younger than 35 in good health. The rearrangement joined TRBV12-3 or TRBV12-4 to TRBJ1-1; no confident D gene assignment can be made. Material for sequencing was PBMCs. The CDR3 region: CASSSTSPWVEAFF. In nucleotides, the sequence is TGTGCCAGCAGTTCAACTAGTCCCTGGGTTGAAGCTTTCTTT.